The TCR beta chain under discussion was sequenced for a study of T cells in Graves' hyperthyroidism and ophthalmopathy. The study, taken as a whole, reports: Classification by a 13 V-J model distinguished ophthalmopathy from stable hyperthyroidism.

Amplification of TCR beta CDR3 regions used RNA as the template. Carried out on the TCR CDR3, a first-round RT-PCR used the HTBI primer set. Via MiXCR, TCRdb re-called the multiplex PCR reads, giving one row per CDR3 protein. The sample lists about 760,000 distinct CDR3 sequences, 35% seen once, with approximately 31% in the top ten. Hyperthyroidism, newly diagnosed and lasting under 2 months, affected patients aged 18 to 65. This clonotype showed up many times. Its specificity is unknown. Germline V gene data show CDR1 as LNHDA and CDR2 as SQIVND (reference sequence). V gave up 9 bases and J gave up 5 bases; unmatched junction bases: 4. The CDR3 is made up of 12 amino acids.

The sample comprised blood. The J gene is TRBJ2-7, the V gene TRBV19; 10 bases fit TRBD2. This sequence originates from a middle-aged woman with Graves' hyperthyroidism. The CDR3 region has the DNA TGTGCCAGCAGCGGGAGGGCCCACGAGCAGTACTTC. It codes for CASSGRAHEQYF.